The following is a T cell receptor (beta chain) sequence with its context. The antigen remains undetermined. The sample comes from a study of beta chain features in type 1 diabetes. Study at large: When patients were set against healthy donors, age, gender and cell yields were similar.

Central memory, naive, regulatory and stem cell-like memory CD4+ cells were sorted by CD45RO/CCR7/CD25/CD127/CD95/CD27. The sequenced template was cDNA made from the entire isolated RNA. Libraries were prepared by immunoSEQ multiplex PCR; TCRdb keeps only in-frame clonotypes and omits some of them. Found here are some 270,000 clones, roughly 11% of them singletons; the top ten hold more than 0.015%. This CDR3 has 13 residues. Trimming cost V 5 bases and J 1 base, with 8 bases left between them. Germline V lookup: CDR1 LNHDA, CDR2 SQIVND (reference sequence). Study-level points and caveats: Shorter TCRB CDR3s, moderately but significantly so, marked every one of the four CD4+ subsets in Type 1 diabetes patients.

The receptor was derived from a man younger than 40 with type 1 diabetes. V usage is TRBV19 and J usage is TRBJ1-1, with a possible D match to TRBD1 (5 bases). The sample taken for sequencing was naive CD4+ T cells from blood. CDR3 sequence reads: CASSVGANTEAFF. For the CDR3, the DNA is TGTGCCAGTAGTGTAGGGGCGAACACTGAAGCTTTCTTT.